The sequence of this TCR beta chain was determined in a study of early T cells in non-severe SARS-CoV-2 infection. For the study at large: Sequencing was performed on bulk RNA from unsorted whole blood, leaving chains unpaired. Broader study findings: Anti-spike CD8 responses were favored in VDJdb matching, and private and CD4 specificities were missed.

CDR1 is MNHNY, CDR2 SVGAGI, per germline (reference sequence). The CDR3 extends over 14 amino acids. V was trimmed by 7 bases and J by 4 bases, leaving 17 bases between them. This clonotype has ten or more counts. The target antigen is unknown. Each single cDNA molecule received a unique molecular identifier. Using its own MiXCR run on the 5' RACE reads, TCRdb lists one record per CDR3 protein. Among about 55,000 distinct CDR3 sequences listed, 13% were seen once. This receptor was identified in an adult who was a healthcare worker with PCR-confirmed SARS-CoV-2 infection or an uninfected control (not recorded which). Sequences were derived from whole blood, sampled at baseline. This chain joins TRBV6-6 and TRBJ2-7, with TRBD2 as a possible D gene (6 bases). Here the CDR3 reads CASTLGGVRYEQYF. The CDR3 bases are TGTGCCAGCACCCTCGGGGGAGTCAGGTACGAGCAGTACTTC.